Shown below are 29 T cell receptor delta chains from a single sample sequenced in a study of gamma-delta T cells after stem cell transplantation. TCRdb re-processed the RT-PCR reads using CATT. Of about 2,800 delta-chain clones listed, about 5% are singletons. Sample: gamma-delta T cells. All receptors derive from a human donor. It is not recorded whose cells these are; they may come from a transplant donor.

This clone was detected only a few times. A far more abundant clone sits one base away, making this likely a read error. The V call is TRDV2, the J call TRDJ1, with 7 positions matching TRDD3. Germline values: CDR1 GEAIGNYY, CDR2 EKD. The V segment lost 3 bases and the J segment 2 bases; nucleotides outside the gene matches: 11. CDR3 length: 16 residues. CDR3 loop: CACDFLRDTRTDKLIF. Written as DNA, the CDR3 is TGTGCCTGTGACTTCCTGAGGGATACAAGGACCGATAAACTCATCTTT.

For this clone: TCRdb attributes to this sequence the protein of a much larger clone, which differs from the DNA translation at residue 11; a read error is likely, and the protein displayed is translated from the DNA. The CDR3 region has the DNA TGTGCCTGTGACCCGACTGGGGGCTCCTGGGGCACCCGACAGATGTTTTTC. It yields the protein CACDPTGGSWGTRQMFF. V and J are TRDV2 and TRDJ3; TRDD3 agrees at 8 bases. This CDR3 comprises 17 residues. Germline CDR1 is GEAIGNYY and CDR2 is EKD.

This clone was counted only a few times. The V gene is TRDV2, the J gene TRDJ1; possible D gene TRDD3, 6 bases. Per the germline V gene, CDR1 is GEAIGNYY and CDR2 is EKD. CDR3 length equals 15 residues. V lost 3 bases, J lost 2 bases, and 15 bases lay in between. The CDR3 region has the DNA TGTGCCTGTGACTCTCTACTGGGTTCAACCGATAAACTCATCTTT. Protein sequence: CACDSLLGSTDKLIF.

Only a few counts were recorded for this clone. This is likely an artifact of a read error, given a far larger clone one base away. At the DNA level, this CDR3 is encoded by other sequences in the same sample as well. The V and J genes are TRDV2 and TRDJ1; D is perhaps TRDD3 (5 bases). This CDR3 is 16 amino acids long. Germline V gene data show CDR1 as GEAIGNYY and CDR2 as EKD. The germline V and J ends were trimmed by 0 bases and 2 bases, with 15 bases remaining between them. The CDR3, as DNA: TGTGCCTGTGACACCCTGCTGGGAGGCCTAACCGATAAACTCATCTTT. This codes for CACDTLLGGLTDKLIF.

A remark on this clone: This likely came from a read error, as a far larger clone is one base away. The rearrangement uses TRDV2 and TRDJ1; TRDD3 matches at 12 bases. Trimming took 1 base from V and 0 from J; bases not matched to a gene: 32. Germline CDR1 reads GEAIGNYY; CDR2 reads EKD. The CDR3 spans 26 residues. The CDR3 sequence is CACDTDSMGTGGDYGHWGIHTDKLIF. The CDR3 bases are TGTGCCTGTGACACGGATTCTATGGGCACTGGGGGGGACTATGGGCACTGGGGGATACACACCGATAAACTCATCTTT.

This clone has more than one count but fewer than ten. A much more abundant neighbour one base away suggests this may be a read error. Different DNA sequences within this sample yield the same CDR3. CDR3 nucleotides: TGTGCCTGTGACGACCTTCGGTCAGGGGATACGCGCGTCCCGGCGTACACCGATAAACTCATCTTT. Translation: CACDDLRSGDTRVPAYTDKLIF. The chain has TRDV2 and TRDJ1, with 9 bases matching TRDD3. CDR1 is GEAIGNYY, CDR2 EKD, per germline. The CDR3 has 22 amino acids. V gave up 3 bases and J gave up 0 bases; unmatched junction bases: 25.

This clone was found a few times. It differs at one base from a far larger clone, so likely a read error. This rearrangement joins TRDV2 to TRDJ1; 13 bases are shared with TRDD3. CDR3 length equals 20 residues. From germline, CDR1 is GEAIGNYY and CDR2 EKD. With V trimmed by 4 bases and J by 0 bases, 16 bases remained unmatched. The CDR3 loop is CACDPVLGDTEEKYTDKLIF. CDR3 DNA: TGTGCCTGTGATCCCGTACTGGGGGATACGGAAGAGAAGTACACCGATAAACTCATCTTT.

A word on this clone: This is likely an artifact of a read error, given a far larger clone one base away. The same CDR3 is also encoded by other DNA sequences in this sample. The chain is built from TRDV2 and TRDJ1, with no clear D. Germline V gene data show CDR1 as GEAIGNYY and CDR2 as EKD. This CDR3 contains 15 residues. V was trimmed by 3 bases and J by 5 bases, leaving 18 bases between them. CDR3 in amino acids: CACDPTQIVKDKLIF. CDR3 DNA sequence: TGTGCCTGTGACCCAACGCAGATCGTTAAGGATAAACTCATCTTT.

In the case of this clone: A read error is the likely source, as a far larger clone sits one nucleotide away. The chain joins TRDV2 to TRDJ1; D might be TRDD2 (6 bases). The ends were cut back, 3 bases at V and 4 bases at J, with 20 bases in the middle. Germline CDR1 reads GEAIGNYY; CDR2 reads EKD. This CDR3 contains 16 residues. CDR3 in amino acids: CACDPNFLPSDDKLIF. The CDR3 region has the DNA TGTGCCTGTGACCCGAACTTCCTCCCCTCTGACGATAAACTCATCTTT.

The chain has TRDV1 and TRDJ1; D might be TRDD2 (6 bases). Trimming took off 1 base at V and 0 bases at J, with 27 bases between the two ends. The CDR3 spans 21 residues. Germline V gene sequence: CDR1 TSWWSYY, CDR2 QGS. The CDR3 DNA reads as TGTGCTCTTGGGGAACCCGAAAGATCTGGGACACTTCCTTGGTACACCGATAAACTCATCTTT. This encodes CALGEPERSGTLPWYTDKLIF.

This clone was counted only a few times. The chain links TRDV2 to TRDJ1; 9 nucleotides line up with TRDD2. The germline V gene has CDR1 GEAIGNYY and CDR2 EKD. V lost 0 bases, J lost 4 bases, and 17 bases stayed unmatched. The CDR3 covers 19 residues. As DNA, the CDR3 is TGTGCCTGTGACACCCACCTTCCTACAATCCGTGGGGACCGCGATAAACTCATCTTT. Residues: CACDTHLPTIRGDRDKLIF.

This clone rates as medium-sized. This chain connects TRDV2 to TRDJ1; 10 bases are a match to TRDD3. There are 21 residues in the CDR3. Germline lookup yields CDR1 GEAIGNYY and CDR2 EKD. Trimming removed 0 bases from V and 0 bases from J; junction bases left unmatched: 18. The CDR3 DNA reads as TGTGCCTGTGACACCGTGACTACGAAATATACTGGGGGATTAAACACCGATAAACTCATCTTT. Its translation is CACDTVTTKYTGGLNTDKLIF.

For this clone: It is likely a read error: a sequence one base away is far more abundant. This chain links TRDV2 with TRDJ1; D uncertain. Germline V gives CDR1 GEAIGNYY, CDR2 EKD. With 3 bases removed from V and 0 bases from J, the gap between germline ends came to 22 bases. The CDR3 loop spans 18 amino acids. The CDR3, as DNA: TGTGCCTGTGACGCGATAGGAGGCGCGGGGTTCAACACCGATAAACTCATCTTT. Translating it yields CACDAIGGAGFNTDKLIF.

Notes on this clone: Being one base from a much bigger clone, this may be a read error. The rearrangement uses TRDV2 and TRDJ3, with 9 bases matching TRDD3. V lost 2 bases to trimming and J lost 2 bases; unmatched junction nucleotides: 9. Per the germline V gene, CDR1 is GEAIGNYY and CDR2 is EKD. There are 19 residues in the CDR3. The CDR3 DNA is TGTGCCTGTGACATACTACTGGGGGAGAGCCCCTGGGACACCCGACAGATGTTTTTC. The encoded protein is CACDILLGESPWDTRQMFF.

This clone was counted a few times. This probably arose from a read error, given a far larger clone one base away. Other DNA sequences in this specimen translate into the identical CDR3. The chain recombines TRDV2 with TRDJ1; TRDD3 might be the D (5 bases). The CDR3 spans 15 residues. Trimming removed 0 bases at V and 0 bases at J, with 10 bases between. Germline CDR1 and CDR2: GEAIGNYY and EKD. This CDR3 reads CACDTAGVNTDKLIF. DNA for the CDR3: TGTGCCTGTGACACCGCGGGGGTTAACACCGATAAACTCATCTTT.

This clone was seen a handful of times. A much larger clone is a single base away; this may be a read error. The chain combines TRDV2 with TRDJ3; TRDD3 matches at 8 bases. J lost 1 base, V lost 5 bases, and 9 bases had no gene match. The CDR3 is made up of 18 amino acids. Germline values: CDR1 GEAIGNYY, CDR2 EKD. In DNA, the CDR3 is TGTGCCTGTGCCCCACTGGGGGCTGGATCCTGGGACACCCGACAGATGTTTTTC. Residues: CACAPLGAGSWDTRQMFF.

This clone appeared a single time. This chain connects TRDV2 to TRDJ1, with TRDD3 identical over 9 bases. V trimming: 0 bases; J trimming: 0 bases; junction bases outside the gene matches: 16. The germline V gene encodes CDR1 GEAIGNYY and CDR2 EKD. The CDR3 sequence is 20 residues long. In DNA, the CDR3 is TGTGCCTGTGACACCGTGCGGATCGGACTGGGGGAGACTAACACCGATAAACTCATCTTT. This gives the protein CACDTVRIGLGETNTDKLIF.

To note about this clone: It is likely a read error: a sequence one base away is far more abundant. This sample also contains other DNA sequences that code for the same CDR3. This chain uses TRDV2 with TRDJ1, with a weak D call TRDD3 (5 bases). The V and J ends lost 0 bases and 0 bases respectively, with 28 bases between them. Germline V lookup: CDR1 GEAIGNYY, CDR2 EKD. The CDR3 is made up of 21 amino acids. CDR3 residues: CACDTVGGYAYMRTDTDKLIF. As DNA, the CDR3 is TGTGCCTGTGACACCGTCGGGGGGTACGCCTATATGCGAACGGACACCGATAAACTCATCTTT.

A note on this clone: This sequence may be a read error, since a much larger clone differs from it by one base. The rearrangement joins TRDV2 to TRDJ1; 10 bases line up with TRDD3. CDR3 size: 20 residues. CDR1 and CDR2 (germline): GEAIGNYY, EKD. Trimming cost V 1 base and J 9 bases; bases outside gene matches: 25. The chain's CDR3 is CACDTLRYSLPLGDKQELIF. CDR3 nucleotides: TGTGCCTGTGACACTCTCCGATACAGCCTTCCTCTGGGGGATAAGCAGGAACTCATCTTT.

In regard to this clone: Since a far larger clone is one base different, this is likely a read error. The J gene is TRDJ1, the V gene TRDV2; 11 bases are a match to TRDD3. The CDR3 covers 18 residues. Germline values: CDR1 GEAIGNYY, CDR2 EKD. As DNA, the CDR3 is TGTGCCTGTGACACCGCAGACCGATTGGGGGATACGGTGGATAAACCCATCTTT. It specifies CACDTADRLGDTVDKPIF.

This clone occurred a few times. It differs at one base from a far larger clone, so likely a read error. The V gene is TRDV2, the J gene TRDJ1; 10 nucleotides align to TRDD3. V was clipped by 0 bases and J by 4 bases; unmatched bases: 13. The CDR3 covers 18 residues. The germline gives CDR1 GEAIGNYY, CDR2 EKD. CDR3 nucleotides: TGTGCCTGTGACACCGCTGCGAACTGGGGGATGCAAGGCGATAAACTCATCTTT. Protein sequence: CACDTAANWGMQGDKLIF.

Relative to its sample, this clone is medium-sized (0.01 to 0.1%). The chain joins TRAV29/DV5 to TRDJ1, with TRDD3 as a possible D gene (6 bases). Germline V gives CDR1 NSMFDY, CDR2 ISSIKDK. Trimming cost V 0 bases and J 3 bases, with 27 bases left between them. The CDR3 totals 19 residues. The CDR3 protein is CAASESSSPRVLGSDKLIF. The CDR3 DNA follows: TGTGCAGCAAGCGAGTCTTCTTCCCCCCGTGTACTGGGCTCCGATAAACTCATCTTT. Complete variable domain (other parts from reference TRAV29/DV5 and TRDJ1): DQQVKQNSPSLSVQEGRISILNCDYTNSMFDYFLWYKKYPAEGPTFLISISSIKDKNEDGRFTVFLNKSAKHLSLHIVPSQPGDSAVYFCAASESSSPRVLGSDKLIFGKGTRVTVEP.

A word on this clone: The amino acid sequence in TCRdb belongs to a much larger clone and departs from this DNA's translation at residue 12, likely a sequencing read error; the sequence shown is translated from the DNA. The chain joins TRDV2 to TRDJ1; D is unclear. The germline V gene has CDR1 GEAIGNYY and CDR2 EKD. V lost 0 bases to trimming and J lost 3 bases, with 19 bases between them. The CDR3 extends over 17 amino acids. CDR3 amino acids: CACDTLSGKKYSDKLIF. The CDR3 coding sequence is TGTGCCTGTGACACCTTGTCGGGAAAGAAGTACTCCGATAAACTCATCTTT.

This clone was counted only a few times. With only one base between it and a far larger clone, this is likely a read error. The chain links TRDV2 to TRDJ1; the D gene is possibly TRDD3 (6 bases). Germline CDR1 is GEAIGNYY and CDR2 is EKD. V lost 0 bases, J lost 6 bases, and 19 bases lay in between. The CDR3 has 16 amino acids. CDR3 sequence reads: CACDTLTGSRPNKLIF. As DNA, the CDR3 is TGTGCCTGTGACACCTTGACTGGGAGCCGACCCAATAAACTCATCTTT.

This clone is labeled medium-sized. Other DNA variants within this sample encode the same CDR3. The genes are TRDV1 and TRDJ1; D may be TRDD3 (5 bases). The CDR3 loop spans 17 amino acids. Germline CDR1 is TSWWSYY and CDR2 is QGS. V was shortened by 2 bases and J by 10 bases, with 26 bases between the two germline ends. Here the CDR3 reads CALGEKIPQSPFWGLIF. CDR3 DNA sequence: TGTGCTCTTGGGGAAAAAATCCCCCAATCCCCGTTTTGGGGACTCATCTTT.

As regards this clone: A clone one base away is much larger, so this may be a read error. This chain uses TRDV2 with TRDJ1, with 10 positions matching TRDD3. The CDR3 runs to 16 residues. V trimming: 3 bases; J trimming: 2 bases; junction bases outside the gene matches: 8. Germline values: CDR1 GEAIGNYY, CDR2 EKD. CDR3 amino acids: CACDPLGDMRTDKLIF. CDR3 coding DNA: TGTGCCTGTGACCCGCTGGGGGATATGCGGACCGATAAACTCATCTTT.

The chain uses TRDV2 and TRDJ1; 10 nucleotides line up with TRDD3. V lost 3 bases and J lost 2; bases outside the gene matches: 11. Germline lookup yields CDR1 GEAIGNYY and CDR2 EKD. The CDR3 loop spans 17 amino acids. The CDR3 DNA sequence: TGTGCCTGTGACCCGATTTGGGGGGATACGCGGACCGATAAACTCATCTTT. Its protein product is CACDPIWGDTRTDKLIF.

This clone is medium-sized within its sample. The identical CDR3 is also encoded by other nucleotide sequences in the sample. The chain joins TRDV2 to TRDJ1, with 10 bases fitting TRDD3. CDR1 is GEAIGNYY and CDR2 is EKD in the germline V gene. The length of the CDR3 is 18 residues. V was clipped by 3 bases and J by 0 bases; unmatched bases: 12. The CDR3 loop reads CACDGLRGGYGYTDKLIF. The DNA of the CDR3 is TGTGCCTGTGACGGACTACGCGGGGGATACGGGTACACCGATAAACTCATCTTT.

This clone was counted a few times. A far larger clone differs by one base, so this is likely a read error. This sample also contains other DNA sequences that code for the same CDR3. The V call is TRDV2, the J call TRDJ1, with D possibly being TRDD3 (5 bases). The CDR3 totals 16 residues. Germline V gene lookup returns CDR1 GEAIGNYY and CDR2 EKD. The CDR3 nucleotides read TGCGCCTGTGACACCGTGGGGACCAAATACACCGATAAACTCATCTTT. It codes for CACDTVGTKYTDKLIF.